This T cell receptor (beta chain) is drawn from a study of cytotoxic CD8 clonotypes in ibrutinib-treated CLL. Assay: immunoSEQ multiplex PCR; the TCRdb copy retains only in-frame clones and omits some. The sample yields some 14,000 clones, about 55% seen once. There are a few counts of this clone. V was shortened by 4 bases and J by 8 bases, with 15 bases between the two germline ends. The CDR3 sequence is 14 residues long. Germline CDR1 is SGHRS and CDR2 is YFSETQ. The clonotype originates from a human donor with chronic lymphocytic leukemia. Specimen: PBMCs, collected at a roughly 22-month disease-progression time point, from a patient treated with ibrutinib. The V gene is TRBV5-1, the J gene TRBJ1-4, with no clear D. The CDR3 spells CASSEPGGPEKLFF. In nucleotides, the CDR3 is TGCGCCAGCAGCGAACCGGGAGGCCCCGAAAAACTGTTTTTT.